The entry that follows covers one T cell receptor (beta chain) sequence. Its antigen is unknown. This specimen comes from a study of beta chain features in type 1 diabetes. Overall study: Across the samples, 100 million to 130 million sorted cells were examined in total. Study findings and constraints: When cDNA is sequenced, cells with high TCR expression could be over-represented. Patients with Type 1 diabetes showed moderately but significantly shorter TCRB CDR3s in all four CD4+ subsets.

Deletions cut 7 bases from V and 1 base from J, with 6 bases between. CDR1 is DFQATT and CDR2 is SNEGSKA in the germline V gene (reference sequence). This CDR3 is built from 11 residues. Of the isolated RNA, all was reverse transcribed, and so the sequenced material was expressed TCRB transcripts. The method was immunoSEQ multiplex PCR; TCRdb's version includes in-frame clones alone and lacks a portion of them. The data hold about 290,000 clones, with around 7.3% observed a single time. Sequencing was carried out using central memory CD4+ T cells from blood. The genes are TRBV20-1 and TRBJ2-3, with D possibly TRBD2 on 5 matching bases. The clonotype comes from a young woman in good health. The CDR3 region is CSGRGTDTQYF. In DNA form, the CDR3 reads TGCAGTGGGCGGGGCACAGATACGCAGTATTTT.